Below are 23 T cell receptor beta chains sequenced from a single sample in a study of T cells in Graves' hyperthyroidism and ophthalmopathy. It was RNA transcripts that yielded the amplified TCR beta CDR3 regions. The HTBI set primed first-round TCR CDR3 RT-PCR. TCRdb reanalysed the multiplex PCR reads using MiXCR and keeps one entry per CDR3 protein. The table shows roughly 180,000 distinct CDR3 sequences, with over 15% occurring only once. Source material: blood. These receptors were taken from a woman aged 50 to 60 with Graves' hyperthyroidism.

The rearrangement joins TRBV7-9 to TRBJ1-6, with TRBD1 as a possible D gene (5 bases). This CDR3 is built from 16 residues. Germline lookup yields CDR1 SEHNR and CDR2 FQNEAQ (reference sequence). V lost 1 base, J lost 9 bases, and 16 bases lay in between. The CDR3 spells CASSLGTGTILSPLHF. In DNA, the CDR3 is TGTGCCAGCAGCTTAGGAACAGGAACCATTCTTTCACCCCTCCACTTT.

This clonotype has a count of ten or more. The genes are TRBV14 and TRBJ1-1, with unresolved D. The CDR3 loop spans 13 amino acids. Per the germline V gene, CDR1 is SGHDN and CDR2 is FVKESK. V was clipped by 5 bases and J by 1 base, with 8 bases between them. The CDR3 DNA reads as TGTGCCAGCAGCGGGCGGAGGAACACTGAAGCTTTCTTT. It yields the protein CASSGRRNTEAFF. The full variable domain, its missing parts supplied by reference TRBV14 and TRBJ1-1, is EAGVTQFPSHSVIEKGQTVTLRCDPISGHDNLYWYRRVMGKEIKFLLHFVKESKQDESGMPNNRFLAERTGGTYSTLKVQPAELEDSGVYFCASSGRRNTEAFFGQGTRLTVV.

The J gene is TRBJ2-7, the V gene TRBV28; D not certain. V was trimmed by 3 bases and J by 3 bases, leaving 9 bases between them. There are 13 residues in the CDR3. CDR1 and CDR2 from the germline V gene are MDHEN and SYDVKM. The CDR3 DNA is TGTGCCAGCAGTTTGGGTGCTGACTACGAGCAGTACTTC. Translated, it gives CASSLGADYEQYF.

In this sample, this clonotype turned up many times. The chain couples TRBV11-2 to TRBJ2-2; D perhaps matches TRBD2 (6 bases). Germline assignment: CDR1 SGHAT and CDR2 FQNNGV. The V end lost 4 bases, the J end lost 2 bases, and 8 bases lay between the germline ends. This CDR3 spans 14 amino acids. CDR3 DNA sequence: TGTGCCAGCAGCTCGGGGGTAAACACCGGGGAGCTGTTTTTT. This encodes CASSSGVNTGELFF. The full variable domain, completed using reference TRBV11-2 and TRBJ2-2, is EAGVAQSPRYKIIEKRQSVAFWCNPISGHATLYWYQQILGQGPKLLIQFQNNGVVDDSQLPKDRFSAERLKGVDSTLKIQPAKLEDSAVYLCASSSGVNTGELFFGEGSRLTVL.

This clonotype was counted many times. The chain joins TRBV5-1 to TRBJ2-7, with D perhaps TRBD1 (5 bases). Germline V lookup: CDR1 SGHRS, CDR2 YFSETQ. V gave up 0 bases and J gave up 7 bases, with 14 bases separating them. The CDR3 runs to 14 residues. The CDR3: CASSLGAGPPEQYF. CDR3 DNA: TGCGCCAGCAGCTTGGGGGCAGGGCCCCCAGAGCAGTACTTC.

The rearrangement joins TRBV28 to TRBJ1-2; TRBD1 aligns across 10 bases. The CDR3 has 15 amino acids. V was pared by 5 bases and J by 2 bases, with 5 bases of the junction left unmatched. Germline CDR1 MDHEN, CDR2 SYDVKM. The CDR3 nucleotides are TGTGCCAGCAGTACCAGGGGACAGGGGAACTATGGCTACACCTTC. The encoded protein is CASSTRGQGNYGYTF.

In this sample, this clonotype turned up many times. The chain links TRBV27 to TRBJ1-1; the D is unclear. Germline-derived CDR1 and CDR2 are MNHEY and SMNVEV (reference sequence). V was pared by 5 bases and J by 0 bases, with 13 bases between. The CDR3 runs to 15 residues. The CDR3, as DNA: TGTGCCAGCAGTCCCCCAGGACTCATGAACACTGAAGCTTTCTTT. It encodes CASSPPGLMNTEAFF.

The sample holds many counts of this clonotype. This chain connects TRBV7-9 to TRBJ1-2, with D unclear. This CDR3 comprises 14 residues. Germline loops: CDR1 SEHNR, CDR2 FQNEAQ (reference sequence). V was clipped by 0 bases and J by 6 bases, with 11 bases between them. CDR3 in amino acids: CASSLASIRDGYTF. The DNA for the CDR3 is TGTGCCAGCAGCTTAGCTTCTATACGGGATGGCTACACCTTC.

This clonotype was recorded a few times. The V call is TRBV9, the J call TRBJ1-2; the D gene is possibly TRBD1 (5 bases). The CDR3 is made up of 14 amino acids. Germline V gives CDR1 SGDLS, CDR2 YYNGEE. Trimming took 4 bases from V and 8 from J, leaving 18 bases between them. The CDR3 bases are TGTGCCAGCAGCCACGGGAGGGGCTCGAACGGCTACACCTTC. Its translation: CASSHGRGSNGYTF. Full variable domain (remainder filled in from reference TRBV9 and TRBJ1-2): DSGVTQTPKHLITATGQRVTLRCSPRSGDLSVYWYQQSLDQGLQFLIQYYNGEERAKGNILERFSAQQFPDLHSELNLSSLELGDSALYFCASSHGRGSNGYTFGSGTRLTVV.

This clonotype was seen many times. The J gene is TRBJ1-3, the V gene TRBV7-9, with unresolved D. The germline gives CDR1 SEHNR, CDR2 FQNEAQ (reference sequence). This CDR3 has 16 residues. V was shortened by 3 bases and J by 0 bases, with 12 bases between the two germline ends. The CDR3 DNA reads as TGTGCCAGCAGCTTGGCCTTTGGGGACTCTGGAAACACCATATATTTT. This encodes CASSLAFGDSGNTIYF. Complete variable domain (other parts from reference TRBV7-9 and TRBJ1-3): DTGVSQNPRHKITKRGQNVTFRCDPISEHNRLYWYRQTLGQGPEFLTYFQNEAQLEKSRLLSDRFSAERPKGSFSTLEIQRTEQGDSAMYLCASSLAFGDSGNTIYFGEGSWLTVV.

This clonotype was recorded many times. The rearrangement uses TRBV7-8 and TRBJ2-5; the D is unclear. Between the trimmed V and J ends, which lost 3 bases and 3 bases, there was a span of 2 bases. This CDR3 is 11 amino acids long. Germline loops: CDR1 SGHVS, CDR2 FQNEAQ. This CDR3 is CASSFKETQYF. CDR3 nucleotides: TGTGCCAGCAGCTTTAAAGAGACCCAGTACTTC.

This clonotype was found many times. This rearrangement joins TRBV6-2 or TRBV6-3 to TRBJ2-3; D possibly corresponds to TRBD2 (6 bases). Trimming shortened V by 2 bases and J by 5 bases, and 14 bases separated the two germline ends. CDR3 size: 15 residues. The V gene's germline CDR1 is MNHEY and CDR2 SVGEGT. The CDR3 DNA is TGTGCCAGCAGTTACCGCGGGACGGCTCTAGATACGCAGTATTTT. Its translation is CASSYRGTALDTQYF.

This clonotype came up many times. This chain links TRBV9 with TRBJ2-1; unclear D gene. V lost 1 base to trimming and J lost 7 bases, with 12 bases between them. The CDR3 spans 14 residues. Germline V gives CDR1 SGDLS, CDR2 YYNGEE. The CDR3, as DNA: TGTGCCAGCAGCGTAATGATAGGGCATAATGAGCAGTTCTTC. Its protein product is CASSVMIGHNEQFF.

This clonotype came up many times. This sequence joins TRBV20-1 and TRBJ2-2, with a tentative D call TRBD1 (6 bases). V was trimmed by 3 bases and J by 4 bases, leaving 21 bases between them. Germline V CDR1 and CDR2: DFQATT, SNEGSKA (reference sequence). The CDR3 has 17 amino acids. CDR3 nucleotides: TGCAGTGCTAGGGCGAGTGGGGCAGGGGTATTCACCGGGGAGCTGTTTTTT. Its protein product is CSARASGAGVFTGELFF.

This clonotype was seen repeatedly, ten times or more. The J gene is TRBJ1-1, the V gene TRBV29-1, with TRBD1 identical over 7 bases. This CDR3 is built from 14 residues. Germline CDR1 SQVTM, CDR2 ANQGSEA. Trimming cost V 5 bases and J 5 bases; bases outside gene matches: 11. The DNA for the CDR3 is TGCAGCGTTACCCGACTCAGGGGGAAAACTGAAGCTTTCTTT. Protein: CSVTRLRGKTEAFF.

The chain uses TRBV5-1 and TRBJ2-3; 8 nucleotides match TRBD2. Trimming at V came to 1 base and at J to 0 bases, leaving 7 bases not matched to a gene. Germline CDR1 SGHRS, CDR2 YFSETQ. The CDR3 is 17 amino acids. This chain's CDR3 is CASSLFGGASSTDTQYF. CDR3 in DNA: TGCGCCAGCAGCTTGTTCGGGGGGGCTTCTAGCACAGATACGCAGTATTTT. The whole variable domain, remainder taken from reference TRBV5-1 and TRBJ2-3, is KAGVTQTPRYLIKTRGQQVTLSCSPISGHRSVSWYQQTPGQGLQFLFEYFSETQRNKGNFPGRFSGRQFSNSRSEMNVSTLELGDSALYLCASSLFGGASSTDTQYFGPGTRLTVL.

This clonotype was seen ten or more times. The CDR3 bases are TGCAGTGCCCCTTGGGGGACTGGCTACACCTTC. As protein: CSAPWGTGYTF. This chain connects TRBV20-1 to TRBJ1-2, with D tentatively TRBD1 (5 bases). Trimming took off 6 bases at V and 7 bases at J, with 12 bases between the two ends. The CDR3 contains 11 residues. Germline V lookup: CDR1 DFQATT, CDR2 SNEGSKA (reference sequence).

This clonotype has just a few counts. The V and J genes are TRBV19 and TRBJ2-2, with unresolved D. CDR1 and CDR2 (germline): LNHDA, SQIVND (reference sequence). V gave up 7 bases and J gave up 0 bases, with 9 bases separating them. The CDR3 covers 14 residues. Written as DNA, the CDR3 is TGTGCCAGTACCTGGACGGCGAACACCGGGGAGCTGTTTTTT. Translating it yields CASTWTANTGELFF.

This clonotype was seen many times. The V and J genes are TRBV14 and TRBJ1-1, with TRBD1 identical over 7 bases. Germline V gives CDR1 SGHDN, CDR2 FVKESK. Trimming at V came to 5 bases and at J to 1 base, leaving 13 bases not matched to a gene. The CDR3 runs 17 residues. In DNA, the CDR3 is TGTGCCAGCAGCGATGGTGGGACAGTGCGGAAGAACACTGAAGCTTTCTTT. It specifies CASSDGGTVRKNTEAFF.

This clonotype was counted only a few times. This chain links TRBV20-1 with TRBJ2-1; the match to TRBD2 covers 10 bases. Germline CDR1 DFQATT, CDR2 SNEGSKA (reference sequence). This CDR3 is built from 16 residues. V lost 6 bases and J lost 7; bases outside the gene matches: 15. CDR3 in DNA: TGCAGTGCCGCCCTCGGAGGAGCGGGAGGGGATAATGAGCAGTTCTTC. This gives the protein CSAALGGAGGDNEQFF.

This chain connects TRBV5-1 to TRBJ1-1; D ambiguous. Germline V gene data show CDR1 as SGHRS and CDR2 as YFSETQ. This CDR3 contains 13 residues. Trimming took 4 bases from V and 5 from J, leaving 12 bases between them. In nucleotides, the CDR3 is TGCGCCAGCAGCCAGCAATTAGAGACTGAAGCTTTCTTT. Translated, it gives CASSQQLETEAFF.

The chain joins TRBV19 to TRBJ2-1; D remains unclear. Germline V gene sequence: CDR1 LNHDA, CDR2 SQIVND (reference sequence). V lost 7 bases, J lost 4 bases, and 5 bases lay in between. The CDR3 is 11 residues long. The CDR3 spells CASTVYNEQFF. In DNA, the CDR3 is TGTGCCAGTACCGTTTACAATGAGCAGTTCTTC.

This clonotype was observed at least ten times. The J gene is TRBJ2-1, the V gene TRBV28, with a tentative D call TRBD1 (5 bases). Germline V gene sequence: CDR1 MDHEN, CDR2 SYDVKM. This CDR3 comprises 16 residues. V lost 3 bases, J lost 1 base, and 13 bases lay in between. CDR3 amino acids: CASSFDSLGSYNEQFF. As DNA, the CDR3 is TGTGCCAGCAGTTTTGACAGCCTGGGGTCCTACAATGAGCAGTTCTTC.